This T cell receptor beta chain came from a study of glioma-infiltrating T cells after dendritic cell vaccination (dated by TCRdb to the mid-2010s). With respect to the entire study: The cohort included some 15 glioblastoma patients drawn from Phase I and II dendritic cell vaccination trials, of whom 9 were newly diagnosed and 6 had recurrent disease. Survival after dendritic cell vaccination was correlated with TCR sequencing metrics such as TIL content and the overlap between tumor and blood repertoires. Three intradermal dendritic cell vaccine injections were administered to patients at biweekly intervals in the arm below the axilla. Between the early 2000s and the early 2010s, the patients were given dendritic cell vaccination pulsed with autologous tumor lysate. Deep sequencing of TCR beta CDR3 regions was used to quantify tumor-infiltrating lymphocyte content and compare tumor and blood repertoires in dendritic cell-vaccinated glioblastoma patients. The vaccine consisted of monocyte-derived dendritic cells cultured approximately seven days with IL-4 and GM-CSF, then pulsed overnight with autologous tumor lysate. What the study reported, not specific to this receptor: The cohort was small and heterogeneous, only a few patients had full blood and tumor sets, and even fewer had initial-recurrent tumor pairs. The response model built on TCR overlap across three groups was characterized as speculative, with prospective validation still needed. Higher estimated pretreatment TIL content predicted longer time to progression and overall survival after dendritic cell vaccination. No direct relationship between TCR clonality and survival was found, suggesting that a diverse polyclonal response may matter.

Selection of patients required sufficient residual fresh-frozen tumor tissue and over two years of available survival data. Molecular status otherwise varied across the glioblastoma patients, but none of them carried an isocitrate dehydrogenase mutation. PBMC were collected before vaccination, two weeks after the third vaccination, and at tumor progression if tumor progression occurred. The Qiagen DNeasy Blood extraction Kit was used for extraction of genomic DNA. The germline V gene specifies SGHNT as CDR1 and YENEEA as CDR2. The germline V end is reduced by 1 base and the J end by 4 bases; junction bases left unmatched: 3. CDR3 length: 16 amino acids, cysteine to phenylalanine. Kept here is only the CDR3 DNA, which spans 48 bases and is read in frame from base 1. On this clone: It lacks a known antigen. Base qualities are not provided; no much larger clone lies one nucleotide away.

The immunoSEQ assay amplified TCRB CDR3 regions from roughly 2 micrograms of genomic DNA, or from all available DNA when less than that amount was available. Multiplex PCR used 60 forward primers for TCR V beta segments and 13 reverse primers for J beta segments. Synthetic control templates were spiked into each sample at limiting dilution to estimate reads per starting template. Reads of 87 bp were generated by sequencing on the Illumina HiSeq System. The authors' analysis ran thus. To remove PCR and sequencing errors, closely related sequences were merged with a nearest neighbor algorithm. TCR overlap was defined as the percentage of unique tumor TCR beta sequences that were also present in the same patient's peripheral blood. Here the immuneACCESS table is served through TCRdb, limited to in-frame sequences with V and J called. Missing clones are a known gap in these copies; in checked studies unresolved V genes cover under half, and the rest lacks a known reason. That table supplies the V and J calls and clone size; D and trimming were determined from the DNA. The sample table contains 65,000 to 90,000 clones; only one count was recorded for roughly four fifths of them. Under 2.5% of the sample belongs to the ten largest clones.

The sequence came from a human donor with glioblastoma. The sample consisted of blood, taken before dendritic cell vaccination. The rearranged segments are TRBV11-3 and TRBJ2-3; 12 bases in the middle match TRBD1. The CDR3 protein: CASSLGGTGGSDTQYF. The DNA is TGTGCCAGCAGCTTAGGAGGGACAGGGGGCTCAGATACGCAGTATTTT.